This T cell receptor (beta chain) is drawn from a study of T-cell reconstitution after alpha-beta-depleted transplantation in children. The germline V and J ends were trimmed by 1 base and 9 bases, with 15 bases remaining between them. Germline CDR1 is LGHDT and CDR2 is YNNKEL (reference sequence). The CDR3 is made up of 14 amino acids. Study results and caveats: Surviving recipient T cells and thymic progenitors produced the high day-60 TCRbeta diversity seen in some patients. Hyperexpanded clones declined; after one year, newly produced T cells mostly supplied diversity. Expanded graft clones numbering several hundred reportedly gave rise to alpha-beta T cells about two months after transplant.

Concerning this clonotype itself: Its antigen remains unknown.

Preparation of the TCRbeta library involved a method that used unique molecular identifiers. TCRdb reprocessed the PCR reads with MiXCR, giving one entry per CDR3 protein. Among about 980,000 distinct CDR3 sequences listed, roughly 29% were seen once. This sequence originates from a boy in the first two years of life who had a stem cell transplant for SCID, so the T cells may come from the graft donor. Specimen: PBMCs, mostly from graft donor cells, collected 360 days after TCRalphabeta/CD19-depleted stem cell transplant. V usage is TRBV3-1 and J usage is TRBJ1-1; D remains unclear. The CDR3 DNA follows: TGTGCCAGCAGCCAAGCCGCGGGGAGTTGGCAAGCTTTCTTT. It yields the protein CASSQAAGSWQAFF.